The clone carrying this T cell receptor (beta chain) was seen only a few times. What it binds is not known. The CDR3 is 16 residues long. The V end lost 0 bases, the J end lost 2 bases, and 12 bases lay between the germline ends. CDR1 LGHDT and CDR2 YNNKEL come from the germline V gene (reference sequence). Each cDNA held unique molecular identifiers, and template switching gave it a universal primer site. TCRdb reprocessed the 5' RACE reads via MiXCR and lists one record per CDR3 protein. The table records about 240,000 distinct CDR3 sequences, roughly an eighth of them present only once. The data stem from a study of identical twins. Study findings and constraints: Out-of-frame sharing of TCR alpha in monozygotic twins was underestimated by models. Weaker excess sharing between twins was seen in beta out-of-frame sequences. The authors noted that invariant MAIT and iNKT cells could partly confound zero-insertion analyses.

The same data also contributed to another study, on yellow fever vaccine responses in identical twins.

This clonotype originated in a woman between 18 and 29 years old in good health. Sequenced sample: memory (CD45RO+) T cells sorted from blood. The rearrangement links TRBV3-1 to TRBJ2-3; D is possibly TRBD1 (5 bases). The CDR3 here is CASSQDLRADTDTQYF. The CDR3 DNA reads TGTGCCAGCAGCCAAGATCTCAGGGCAGACACAGATACGCAGTATTTT.